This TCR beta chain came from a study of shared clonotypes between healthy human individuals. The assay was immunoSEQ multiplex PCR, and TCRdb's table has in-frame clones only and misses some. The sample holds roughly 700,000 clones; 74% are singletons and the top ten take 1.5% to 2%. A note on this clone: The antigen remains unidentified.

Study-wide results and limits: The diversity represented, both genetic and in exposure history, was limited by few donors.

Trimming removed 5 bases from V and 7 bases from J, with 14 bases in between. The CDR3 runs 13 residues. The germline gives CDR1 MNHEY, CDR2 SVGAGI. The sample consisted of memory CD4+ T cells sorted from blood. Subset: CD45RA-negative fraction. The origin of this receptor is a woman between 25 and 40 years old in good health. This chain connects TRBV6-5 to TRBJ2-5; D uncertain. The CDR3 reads CASSKQIKGTQYF. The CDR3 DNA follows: TGTGCCAGCAGTAAACAGATAAAAGGGACCCAGTACTTC.